One sample yielded the 24 T cell receptor beta chains listed below, sequenced in a study of graft-versus-host responses after intestinal transplantation. Their antigens are not known. TCRdb's copy holds only in-frame clones and misses some; the assay was immunoSEQ multiplex PCR. This sample carries over 70,000 clones, approximately 94% of them seen once, and the ten largest clones take around 0.57%. This sample comprised unstimulated CD8+ T cells sorted from spleen or lymph node cells, obtained before intestinal transplant. Receptors were obtained from a human donor who received an intestinal transplant.

Of note for this clone: Other DNA sequences in the same sample also yield this CDR3. This rearrangement joins TRBV18 to TRBJ2-7; no clear D gene. V was shortened by 3 bases and J by 0 bases, with 6 bases between the two germline ends. The germline gives CDR1 KGHSH, CDR2 LQKENI. This CDR3 is built from 13 residues. This CDR3 reads CASSPPSSYEQYF. Here the CDR3 DNA reads TGTGCCAGCTCACCGCCCAGCTCCTACGAGCAGTACTTC. The full variable domain, rest sourced from reference TRBV18 and TRBJ2-7, is NAGVMQNPRHLVRRRGQEARLRCSPMKGHSHVYWYRQLPEEGLKFMVYLQKENIIDESGMPKERFSAEFPKEGPSILRIQQVVRGDSAAYFCASSPPSSYEQYFGPGTRLTVT.

The chain recombines TRBV18 with TRBJ2-5; 12 bases agree with TRBD2. The DNA end is a closer match to TRBJ2-7, so the J assignment may be wrong. The CDR3 is 16 amino acids. Per the germline V gene, CDR1 is KGHSH and CDR2 is LQKENI. CDR3 loop: CASSRLWTSGIYEQYF. The CDR3, as DNA: TGTGCCAGCTCACGTCTTTGGACTAGCGGGATTTACGAGCAGTACTTC.

This clone was observed a few times. V and J are TRBV27 and TRBJ1-5; D ambiguous. The CDR3 contains 15 residues. With 5 bases removed from V and 0 bases from J, the gap between germline ends came to 11 bases. Germline V gives CDR1 MNHEY, CDR2 SMNVEV (reference sequence). This chain's CDR3 is CASSSSTLSNQPQHF. The CDR3 DNA follows: TGTGCCAGCAGTAGTTCGACTCTTAGCAATCAGCCCCAGCATTTT.

The chain recombines TRBV4-1 with TRBJ2-5; 9 bases are a match to TRBD1. There are 15 residues in the CDR3. Germline-derived CDR1 and CDR2 are MGHRA and YSYEKL. V shed 2 bases and J 5 bases; nucleotides not matched to a gene: 6. CDR3: CASSQTDRGTETQYF. The CDR3 DNA follows: TGCGCCAGCAGCCAAACGGACAGGGGAACGGAGACCCAGTACTTC.

The chain is built from TRBV18 and TRBJ2-7; the match to TRBD1 covers 7 bases. Germline V gene sequence: CDR1 KGHSH, CDR2 LQKENI. The CDR3 has 18 residues. Trimming at V came to 3 bases and at J to 12 bases, leaving 26 bases not matched to a gene. The CDR3 nucleotides read TGTGCCAGCTCACCCTCCCGAGGACAGGCCCGGGCCAGGGGCATTCGGTACTTC. It encodes CASSPSRGQARARGIRYF.

This chain links TRBV29-1 with TRBJ2-1; no firm D call. The V gene lost 0 bases and the J gene lost 5 bases, with 20 bases spanning the gap. The CDR3 consists of 17 residues. Germline V gene data show CDR1 as SQVTM and CDR2 as ANQGSEA. The CDR3 protein is CSVEDFSLTVSDNEQFF. The DNA of the CDR3 is TGCAGCGTTGAAGATTTTTCCTTAACCGTGTCTGACAATGAGCAGTTCTTC.

This chain uses TRBV15 with TRBJ2-3; 14 positions agree with TRBD2. Unmatched junction bases numbered 14, after V lost 0 bases and J lost 3 bases. CDR1 and CDR2 from the germline V gene are LNHNV and YYDKDF (reference sequence). This CDR3 comprises 21 residues. The CDR3 coding sequence is TGTGCCACCAGCAGAGATCGGGGGACTAGCGGGAGATCAAGGGAGACAGATACGCAGTATTTT. This codes for CATSRDRGTSGRSRETDTQYF.

The chain combines TRBV6-6 with TRBJ1-1, with a weak D call TRBD1 (6 bases). The CDR3 has 15 residues. In germline, CDR1 is MNHNY, CDR2 SVGAGI (reference sequence). Trimming took off 4 bases at V and 5 bases at J, with 17 bases between the two ends. This chain's CDR3 is CASSSSGGAVTEAFF. The CDR3 DNA reads as TGTGCCAGCAGTTCGTCCGGGGGCGCGGTGACTGAAGCTTTCTTT.

The chain carries TRBV18 and TRBJ2-3; 7 bases line up with TRBD1. Looked up from germline, CDR1 is KGHSH and CDR2 is LQKENI. V lost 6 bases to trimming and J lost 1 base; unmatched junction nucleotides: 16. The CDR3 is 18 amino acids. The CDR3 DNA follows: TGTGCCAGCTCCAAACCGGGACAGAACGTGGGGGGCACAGATACGCAGTATTTT. Translated, it gives CASSKPGQNVGGTDTQYF.

In this sample, this clone turned up once. The chain links TRBV7-2 to TRBJ1-1, with D possibly being TRBD1 (6 bases). Germline V lookup: CDR1 SGHTA, CDR2 FQGNSA. The CDR3 consists of 14 residues. Trimming removed 1 base from V and 8 bases from J, with 14 bases in between. CDR3 nucleotides: TGTGCCAGCAGCTTAGAATCGTGGGGGGCGGAAGCTTTCTTT. Translation: CASSLESWGAEAFF.

The CDR3 nucleotides are TGTGCCACCAGAGGACCCTATCAGGGGCACACCATATATTTT. It encodes CATRGPYQGHTIYF. This rearrangement joins TRBV15 to TRBJ1-3, with a tentative D call TRBD1 (6 bases). CDR3 length: 14 residues. Trimming shortened V by 6 bases and J by 8 bases, and 17 bases separated the two germline ends. CDR1 is LNHNV, CDR2 YYDKDF, per germline (reference sequence).

Points on this clone: One junction end does not reproduce the germline sequence, and a read error may be involved. The chain is built from TRBV6-1 and TRBJ1-1; 7 bases align to TRBD1. Germline V lookup: CDR1 MNHNS, CDR2 SASEGT. The CDR3 has 16 residues. This CDR3 reads CAISDGRGDPNTEAFF. CDR3 DNA: TGTGCCATCAGTGATGGCAGGGGGGATCCCAACACTGAAGCTTTCTTT.

This clone was detected a few times. The CDR3: CASSPLDGAYEQYF. The CDR3 DNA sequence: TGTGCCAGTAGCCCGTTGGACGGAGCCTACGAGCAGTACTTC. This sequence joins TRBV19 and TRBJ2-7; D remains unclear. CDR1 is LNHDA, CDR2 SQIVND, per germline (reference sequence). V dropped 6 bases and J dropped 2 bases, with 14 bases sitting between them. The length of the CDR3 is 14 residues. Together with reference TRBV19 and TRBJ2-7, the CDR3 gives the full variable domain: DGGITQSPKYLFRKEGQNVTLSCEQNLNHDAMYWYRQDPGQGLRLIYYSQIVNDFQKGDIAEGYSVSREKKESFPLTVTSAQKNPTAFYLCASSPLDGAYEQYFGPGTRLTVT.

The chain employs TRBV9 and TRBJ1-1; weak D call: TRBD1 (5 bases). The ends were cut back, 0 bases at V and 0 bases at J, with 9 bases in the middle. Germline CDR1 SGDLS, CDR2 YYNGEE. The CDR3 totals 15 residues. In DNA form, the CDR3 reads TGTGCCAGCAGCGTAGAAGGCAGGGTGAACACTGAAGCTTTCTTT. Its protein product is CASSVEGRVNTEAFF.

CDR3 nucleotide sequence: TGCGCCAGCAGCTGGGGCCTCGAGCAGTACTTC. It translates to CASSWGLEQYF. The gene calls are TRBV5-1 and TRBJ2-7, with D tentatively TRBD1 (5 bases). This CDR3 contains 11 residues. Germline values: CDR1 SGHRS, CDR2 YFSETQ. V lost 3 bases to trimming and J lost 6 bases, with 7 bases between them.

The rearrangement uses TRBV4-2 and TRBJ1-1; TRBD1 aligns across 9 bases. J lost 5 bases, V lost 4 bases, and 8 bases had no gene match. Germline loops: CDR1 LGHNA, CDR2 YNFKEQ. This CDR3 comprises 15 residues. Written as DNA, the CDR3 is TGTGCCAGCAGCCCGAACAGGGGGCCAGGGACTGAAGCTTTCTTT. The encoded protein is CASSPNRGPGTEAFF.

The chain couples TRBV15 to TRBJ2-2; 8 positions match TRBD1. The CDR3 is 15 amino acids. J gave up 2 bases and V 4 bases, and 3 bases lay outside the gene matches. Germline assignment: CDR1 LNHNV and CDR2 YYDKDF (reference sequence). CDR3 in amino acids: CATSTGQVNTGELFF. CDR3 nucleotides: TGTGCCACCAGCACGGGACAGGTTAACACCGGGGAGCTGTTTTTT.

The rearrangement links TRBV7-2 to TRBJ1-3; D is unclear. This CDR3 region has 14 residues. Deletions cut 1 base from V and 0 bases from J, with 4 bases between. Germline-derived CDR1 and CDR2 are SGHTA and FQGNSA. CDR3 nucleotides: TGTGCCAGCAGCTTAGGAACCTCTGGAAACACCATATATTTT. This codes for CASSLGTSGNTIYF.

The J gene is TRBJ1-1, the V gene TRBV15; D gene ambiguous. The CDR3 covers 14 residues. V dropped 2 bases and J dropped 0 bases, with 7 bases sitting between them. CDR1 is LNHNV, CDR2 YYDKDF, per germline (reference sequence). CDR3 region: CATSRSRLNTEAFF. DNA for the CDR3: TGTGCCACCAGCAGATCTAGACTGAACACTGAAGCTTTCTTT.

V usage is TRBV7-9 and J usage is TRBJ2-1, with D possibly matching TRBD2 (7 bases). The germline V gene has CDR1 SEHNR and CDR2 FQNEAQ (reference sequence). This CDR3 contains 16 residues. V lost 5 bases to trimming and J lost 7 bases, with 21 bases between them. CDR3 DNA sequence: TGTGCCAGCAGCGAAAGGGGGGGGTTGGGAGTTAATGAGCAGTTCTTC. Its protein is CASSERGGLGVNEQFF.

Here the CDR3 DNA reads TGTGCCAGCAGCGTAAATCCGGGACAGGGGGACAAAAACATTCAGTACTTC. This gives the protein CASSVNPGQGDKNIQYF. The chain combines TRBV7-3 with TRBJ2-4; TRBD1 aligns across 11 bases. CDR3 length: 17 residues. Germline V CDR1 and CDR2: SGHTA, FQGTGA. J lost 3 bases, V lost 5 bases, and 9 bases had no gene match.

This chain uses TRBV28 with TRBJ2-7, with D uncertain. Per germline, CDR1 MDHEN and CDR2 SYDVKM. The ends were cut back, 5 bases at V and 6 bases at J, with 14 bases in the middle. This CDR3 has 13 amino acids. CDR3 sequence reads: CASSPPVRIEQYF. The CDR3 DNA reads as TGTGCCAGCAGTCCGCCGGTCCGGATCGAGCAGTACTTC.

The chain recombines TRBV28 with TRBJ2-3, with 7 nucleotides matching TRBD2. The junction had 4 bases not matched to a gene; V was cut back by 6 bases and J by 1 base. Germline loops: CDR1 MDHEN, CDR2 SYDVKM. The CDR3 extends over 14 amino acids. CDR3 loop: CASSPLAGTDTQYF. The CDR3 nucleotides are TGTGCCAGCAGCCCCCTAGCGGGCACAGATACGCAGTATTTT.

This clone is a singleton in its sample. The CDR3 nucleotides read TGTGCCAGCAGTTTGTACGGGACACTTAGCTCCTACAATGAGCAGTTCTTC. Encoded protein: CASSLYGTLSSYNEQFF. The chain employs TRBV27 and TRBJ2-1, with D tentatively TRBD1 (6 bases). CDR1 and CDR2 from the germline V gene are MNHEY and SMNVEV (reference sequence). Trimming removed 3 bases at V and 0 bases at J, with 15 bases between. The CDR3 is 17 residues long.